This record looks at one TCR beta chain sequence and its context. This clone has more than one count but fewer than ten. What this receptor recognizes is not known. No qualities accompany the bases; no much larger clone lies one base away. This record comes from a study of Ad26.COV2.S vaccination and SARS-CoV-2 variants (dated by TCRdb to about 2021). In terms of the full investigation: Donors in the vaccine arm were drawn from COV1001, a phase I-IIa trial of Ad26.COV2.S in healthy adults that was multicentre, randomized, double-blind and placebo-controlled. TCRbeta repertoire sequencing served as the tool for gauging how specific and how broad the SARS-CoV-2-reactive T cell receptors were following Ad26.COV2.S vaccination. A total of around 32 samples were included in the TCR-sequenced set, comprising around 20 Ad26.COV2.S vaccine recipients, 5 placebo recipients and 8 SARS-CoV-2 convalescent individuals. Trial participants were randomized into five groups of five, in which low-dose or high-dose Ad26.COV2.S was given once or twice, or placebo was given on both occasions. Throughout the experiments and outcome assessment, investigators stayed blinded to trial group allocation. Ad26.COV2.S was administered intramuscularly at 5 x 10^10 or 1 x 10^11 viral particles, either as a single shot or as two shots given 56 days apart. Broad study findings and their caveats: Substantial breadth of spike-specific CD8+ and CD4+ T cell responses was reported after vaccination. The authors noted that the TCR breadth and depth analyses may have underestimated total T cell responses. The study lacked the statistical power to compare responses across vaccine doses or regimens. Vaccine and placebo recipients had similar non-spike TCR breadth, a finding consistent with the vaccine containing only spike. Higher spike-specific TCR breadth was observed in Ad26.COV2.S recipients than in placebo recipients (P = 0.0014).

What the treatment or condition label conveys for this sample: roughly 19 received Ad26.COV2.S at low or high dose, single or two shots; roughly 5 received placebo; per-sample allocation not given. For vaccine and placebo recipients, repertoires were sequenced using samples collected on day 63 after the first injection. Cohort 1b enrolled fewer than 30 adults aged 18-55 years at a single site in Boston, USA, between 29 July and 7 August 2020. Ad26.COV2.S was a replication-incompetent adenovirus type 26 vector expressing a prefusion-stabilized SARS-CoV-2 spike protein from the original Wuhan strain. TCRbeta CDR3 regions were sequenced with the immunoSEQ Assay. After extraction, genomic DNA underwent amplification by bias-controlled multiplex PCR, followed by high-throughput sequencing. The study's processing was this. To quantify the absolute abundance of every unique TCRbeta CDR3 region, sequences were collapsed and filtered. T cell fraction was estimated by normalizing TCRbeta template counts to usable DNA, with usable DNA measured through amplification of reference genes found in all nucleated cells. Repertoire TCRs were annotated as SARS-CoV-2-specific when V gene, CDR3 amino acid sequence and J gene were exactly matched to a known reactive TCR set. The reference SARS-CoV-2 TCR set was obtained from MIRA and was filtered for enrichment in COVID-19-positive ImmuneCODE repertoires, whereby public or cross-reactive TCRs were removed. Using the MIRA antigens, annotated TCRs were further analysed by specific ORF or by position within an ORF. Breadth was defined as the number of annotated unique rearrangements divided by the total number of unique productive rearrangements, and depth was defined as the summed frequency of the annotated unique rearrangements. Group comparisons of TCR breadth used two-sided Wilcoxon rank-sum tests. TCRdb obtained this table from immuneACCESS and retained in-frame rearrangements with V and J assigned. These tables miss some clones; where compared with another copy, unresolved V genes account for less than half of the shortfall, and the remainder is unexplained. V and J calls plus clone size are reproduced from that table; the DNA served to infer D and trimming. The table for this sample lists fewer than 500,000 clones; over 75% of them were counted only once. Approximately 12% of the sample is taken by the ten largest.

CDR1 and CDR2, per the germline V gene, are LGHNT and FRNRAP. The germline ends are 18 bases apart after V is trimmed by 7 bases and J by 2 bases. The CDR3 spans 16 residues, from the cysteine through the phenylalanine. Solely the CDR3 DNA is kept, with 48 bases framed from the first base. This TCR came from a person between 18 and 65 years old who received the Ad26.COV2.S COVID-19 vaccine or a placebo. Rearrangement joined TRBV12-5 to TRBJ2-1, with the D gene call left open. Sequencing used peripheral blood, obtained in a trial of Ad26.COV2.S vaccine versus placebo. The nucleotide sequence reads TGTGCTAGTGTCGGGCCCCCCGATTACACCTACAATGAGCAGTTCTTC. Its protein reads: CASVGPPDYTYNEQFF.